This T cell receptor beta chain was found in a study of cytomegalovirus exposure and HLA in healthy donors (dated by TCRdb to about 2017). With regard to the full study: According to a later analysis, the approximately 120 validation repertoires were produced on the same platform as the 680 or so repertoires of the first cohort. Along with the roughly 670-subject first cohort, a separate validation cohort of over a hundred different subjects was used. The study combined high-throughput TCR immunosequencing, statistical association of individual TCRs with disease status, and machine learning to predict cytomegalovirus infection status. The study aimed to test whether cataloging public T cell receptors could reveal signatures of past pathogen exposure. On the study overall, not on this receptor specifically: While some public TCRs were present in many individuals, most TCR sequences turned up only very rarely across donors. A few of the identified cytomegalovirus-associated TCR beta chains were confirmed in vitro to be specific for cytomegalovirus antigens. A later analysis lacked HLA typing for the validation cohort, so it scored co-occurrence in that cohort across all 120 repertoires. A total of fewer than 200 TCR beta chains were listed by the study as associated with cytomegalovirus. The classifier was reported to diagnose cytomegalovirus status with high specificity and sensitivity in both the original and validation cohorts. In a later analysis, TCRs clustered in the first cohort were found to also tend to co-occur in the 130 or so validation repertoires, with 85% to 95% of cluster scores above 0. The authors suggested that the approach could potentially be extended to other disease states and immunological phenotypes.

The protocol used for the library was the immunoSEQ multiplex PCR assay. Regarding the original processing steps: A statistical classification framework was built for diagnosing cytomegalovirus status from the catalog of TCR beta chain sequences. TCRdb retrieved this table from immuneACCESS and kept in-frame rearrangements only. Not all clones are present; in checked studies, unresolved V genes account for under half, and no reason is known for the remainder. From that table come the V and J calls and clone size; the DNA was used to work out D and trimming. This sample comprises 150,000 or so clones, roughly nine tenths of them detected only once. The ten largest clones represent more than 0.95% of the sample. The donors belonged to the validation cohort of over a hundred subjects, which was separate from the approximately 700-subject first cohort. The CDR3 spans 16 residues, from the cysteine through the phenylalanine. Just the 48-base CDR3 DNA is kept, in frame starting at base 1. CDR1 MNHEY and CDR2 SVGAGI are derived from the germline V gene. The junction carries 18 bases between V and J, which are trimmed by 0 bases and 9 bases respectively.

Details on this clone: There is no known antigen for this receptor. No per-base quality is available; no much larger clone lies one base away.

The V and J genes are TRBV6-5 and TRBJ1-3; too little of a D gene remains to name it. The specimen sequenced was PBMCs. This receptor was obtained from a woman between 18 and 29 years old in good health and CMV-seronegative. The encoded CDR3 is CASSYSSTQAQGTIYF. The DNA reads TGTGCCAGCAGTTACTCGTCTACGCAGGCGCAAGGCACCATATATTTT.